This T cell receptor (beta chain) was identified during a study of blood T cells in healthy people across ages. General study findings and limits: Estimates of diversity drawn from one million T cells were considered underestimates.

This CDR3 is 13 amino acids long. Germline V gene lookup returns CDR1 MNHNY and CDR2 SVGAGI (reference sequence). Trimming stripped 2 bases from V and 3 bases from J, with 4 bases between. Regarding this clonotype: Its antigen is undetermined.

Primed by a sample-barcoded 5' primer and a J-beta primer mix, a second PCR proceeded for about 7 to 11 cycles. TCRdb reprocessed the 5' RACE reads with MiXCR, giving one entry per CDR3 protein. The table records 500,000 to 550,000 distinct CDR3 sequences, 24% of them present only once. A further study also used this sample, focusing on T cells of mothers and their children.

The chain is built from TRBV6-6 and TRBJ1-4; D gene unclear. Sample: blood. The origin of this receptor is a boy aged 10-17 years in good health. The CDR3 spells CASSYRSNEKLFF. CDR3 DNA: TGTGCCAGCAGTTACAGATCTAATGAAAAACTGTTTTTT.